This TCR beta chain originates from a study of blood T cell repertoires in COVID-19. The overall study: Researchers got acute and convalescent COVID-19 samples from the United States, Italy and Spain. T cells, B-cell-depleted T cells, or PBMCs supplied cDNA or gDNA.

Authors' analysis steps: Estimation of nucleated cell counts relied on the amplification of reference gene primers. Clones were read by immunoSEQ multiplex PCR, and TCRdb kept only the in-frame ones, dropping some. The DNA was the basis for D and trimming; V, J and clone size are from that table. The data show 290,000 or so clones, roughly 87% seen once. The CDR3 is 14 residues long. Looked up from germline, CDR1 is MNHEY and CDR2 is SMNVEV (reference sequence). Trimming took 4 bases from V and 7 from J; bases not matched to a gene: 5. Sequencing input: peripheral blood. V gene TRBV27 combines with J gene TRBJ2-1; 9 bases line up with TRBD2. The clonotype comes from a man younger than 30 with active or convalescent COVID-19. The CDR3 loop is CASSSRLAENEQFF. The CDR3 nucleotides read TGTGCCAGCAGTTCACGACTAGCGGAGAATGAGCAGTTCTTC.